This T cell receptor (beta chain) was profiled in a study of T cells after somatic rescue of genetic block. V lost 5 bases and J 1 base, leaving 8 bases between the germline ends. Per the germline V gene, CDR1 is SGHNT and CDR2 is YENEEA. The CDR3 runs 13 residues. Using immunoSEQ multiplex PCR, the repertoire was profiled, and TCRdb retains in-frame clones only, with some absent. The sample carries 110,000 or so clones, 75% to 95% recorded once. The TCR comes from a woman between 18 and 29 years old. V gene TRBV11-3 combines with J gene TRBJ1-1; tentatively, D is TRBD1 (6 bases). The source material was peripheral blood mononuclear cells (PBMCs). CDR3 nucleotides: TGTGCCAGCAGCGGCAGGGGGAACACTGAAGCTTTCTTT. Amino acid sequence: CASSGRGNTEAFF. The full variable domain, its missing parts supplied by reference TRBV11-3 and TRBJ1-1, is EAGVVQSPRYKIIEKKQPVAFWCNPISGHNTLYWYLQNLGQGPELLIRYENEEAVDDSQLPKDRFSAERLKGVDSTLKIQPAELGDSAVYLCASSGRGNTEAFFGQGTRLTVV.